This TCR beta chain is drawn from a study of cytomegalovirus exposure and HLA in healthy donors. PCR was performed using 60 Vbeta and 13 Jbeta primers. In the source study's methods: An analysis performed later counted about 80 million unique TCR beta chains (around 11 million of them shared). Method: immunoSEQ multiplex PCR; TCRdb's copy keeps in-frame clones and lacks some. The V and J calls and the clone size are those of that table, but D and trimming were determined from the DNA. The profile shows approximately 150,000 clones, around 85% of them singletons. Overall study results and limits: Data from an earlier analysis indicated that most TCR beta V segments were productive either about 90% or about 30% of the time. Presence/absence analyses assumed roughly uniform sequencing depth across donors, which may not hold. Most subjects had HLA-A and HLA-B alleles reportedly predicted accurately by TCR beta sequences.

This CDR3 contains 16 residues. CDR1 and CDR2 from the germline V gene are MRHNA and SNTAGT. The V and J ends lost 2 bases and 4 bases respectively, with 15 bases between them. As concerns this clone: Its antigen is unidentified.

The clonotype comes from a middle-aged man in good health and CMV-seronegative. What was sequenced was PBMCs. The rearrangement joins TRBV6-4 to TRBJ2-1, with D perhaps matching TRBD1 (6 bases). Here the CDR3 DNA reads TGTGCCAGCAGTGACACAACTTGGGGGACATACAATGAGCAGTTCTTC. Translation gives CASSDTTWGTYNEQFF.